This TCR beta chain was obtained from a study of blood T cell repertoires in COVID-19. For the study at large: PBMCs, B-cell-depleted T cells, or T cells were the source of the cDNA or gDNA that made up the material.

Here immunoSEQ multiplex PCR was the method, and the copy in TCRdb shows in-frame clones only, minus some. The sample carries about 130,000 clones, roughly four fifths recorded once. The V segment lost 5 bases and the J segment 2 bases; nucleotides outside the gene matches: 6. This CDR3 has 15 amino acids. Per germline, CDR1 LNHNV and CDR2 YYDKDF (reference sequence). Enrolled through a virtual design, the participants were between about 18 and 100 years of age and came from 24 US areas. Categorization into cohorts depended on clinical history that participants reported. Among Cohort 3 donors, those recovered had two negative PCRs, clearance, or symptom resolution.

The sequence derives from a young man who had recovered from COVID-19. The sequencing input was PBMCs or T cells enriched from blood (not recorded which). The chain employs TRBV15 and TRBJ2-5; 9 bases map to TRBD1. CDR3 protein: CATSRGGTGQETQYF. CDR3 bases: TGTGCCACCAGCCGCGGAGGGACAGGGCAAGAGACCCAGTACTTC.